What follows describes a single TCR beta chain. Antigen unknown. The CDR3 spans 15 residues. The germline V gene has CDR1 MDHEN and CDR2 SYDVKM. The V end was cut by 4 bases, the J end by 1 base, with 13 bases between. Assay execution took place at the deep level. The protocol was immunoSEQ multiplex PCR, while the TCRdb copy is restricted to in-frame clones and leaves out a portion. This table holds around 1 million clones, approximately 80% found once. This sample stems from a study of shared clonotypes between healthy human individuals. Study observations and caveats: Sequencing depth was expected to influence donor clonotype sharing.

This chain connects TRBV28 to TRBJ1-2; D gene unclear. Sequenced material: memory CD4+ T cells sorted from blood. Documented subset: CD45RA-negative fraction. The TCR originated in a man between 18 and 29 years old in good health. The CDR3 loop reads CASSSTSRSNYGYTF. The CDR3 region has the DNA TGTGCCAGCAGTTCCACCTCCAGGAGTAACTATGGCTACACCTTC.